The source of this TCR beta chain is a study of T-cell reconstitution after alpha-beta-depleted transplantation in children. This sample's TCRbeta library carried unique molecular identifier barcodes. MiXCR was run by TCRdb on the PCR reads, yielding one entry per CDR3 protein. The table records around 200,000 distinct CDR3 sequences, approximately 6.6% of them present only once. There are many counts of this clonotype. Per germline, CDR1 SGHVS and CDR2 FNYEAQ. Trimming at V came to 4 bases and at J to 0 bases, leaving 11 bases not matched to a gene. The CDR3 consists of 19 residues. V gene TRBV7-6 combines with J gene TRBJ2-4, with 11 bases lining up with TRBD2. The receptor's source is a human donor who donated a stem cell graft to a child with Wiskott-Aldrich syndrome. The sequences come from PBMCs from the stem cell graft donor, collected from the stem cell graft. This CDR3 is CASSSRLAGLNLAKNIQYF. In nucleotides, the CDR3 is TGTGCCAGCAGCTCCCGACTAGCGGGATTAAACCTAGCCAAAAACATTCAGTACTTC. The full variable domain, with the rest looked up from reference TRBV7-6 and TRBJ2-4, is GAGVSQSPRYKVTKRGQDVALRCDPISGHVSLYWYRQALGQGPEFLTYFNYEAQQDKSGLPNDRFSAERPEGSISTLTIQRTEQRDSAMYRCASSSRLAGLNLAKNIQYFGAGTRLSVL.